The clone carrying this T cell receptor (beta chain) was observed a single time. Its antigen is currently unknown. The data derive from a study of cytomegalovirus exposure and HLA in healthy donors. The repertoire was sequenced with immunoSEQ multiplex PCR; TCRdb's copy has only in-frame clones and lacks some. The top ten clones hold around 7.2% of a sample with some 180,000 clones, 86% of them seen once. Study findings and constraints: The tendency of first-cohort TCR clusters to co-occur in the 120 or so validation repertoires emerged from a later analysis. Confirmation was obtained in vitro that a few CMV-associated chains are specific for CMV antigens.

CDR3 size: 15 residues. Germline trimming cut 4 bases from V and 10 bases from J; bases unmatched to any gene: 8. The germline gives CDR1 MNHEY, CDR2 SMNVEV (reference sequence). Source material: PBMCs. The clonotype originates from a man aged 25-45 years in good health and CMV-seropositive. V usage is TRBV27 and J usage is TRBJ2-1, with TRBD2 matching over 12 bases. The CDR3 loop reads CASSWTSGAVAEQFF. CDR3 DNA sequence: TGTGCCAGCAGTTGGACTAGCGGGGCTGTCGCCGAGCAGTTCTTC.